The TCR beta chain described here comes from a study of human thymus T cells. The study, taken as a whole, reports: Apparent skewing of V and J gene usage characterized both thymic and blood repertoires.

With respect to this clone: Its antigen is currently unknown.

Libraries were prepared by immunoSEQ multiplex PCR; TCRdb keeps only in-frame clonotypes and omits some of them. The sample lists approximately 40,000 clones, 94% seen once, with more than 0.1% in the top ten. Each of the donors was a healthy Finnish infant who was undergoing open corrective cardiac surgery for congenital heart defects. During surgery, about 0.5-1 mL peripheral blood was drawn from four of eight donors. Source material: blood. The origin of this receptor is a boy in the first two years of life with a congenital heart defect but otherwise immunologically healthy.

The chain's CDR3 is CASGRQGANTGELFF. In DNA, the CDR3 is TGTGCCAGCGGGCGGCAGGGAGCGAACACCGGGGAGCTGTTTTTT. This chain joins TRBV9 and TRBJ2-2; possibly TRBD1 or TRBD2 for D (5 bases each). The CDR3 runs 15 residues. V dropped 7 bases and J dropped 0 bases, with 13 bases sitting between them. Germline CDR1 SGDLS, CDR2 YYNGEE. Variable domain in full (rest from reference TRBV9 and TRBJ2-2): DSGVTQTPKHLITATGQRVTLRCSPRSGDLSVYWYQQSLDQGLQFLIQYYNGEERAKGNILERFSAQQFPDLHSELNLSSLELGDSALYFCASGRQGANTGELFFGEGSRLTVL.